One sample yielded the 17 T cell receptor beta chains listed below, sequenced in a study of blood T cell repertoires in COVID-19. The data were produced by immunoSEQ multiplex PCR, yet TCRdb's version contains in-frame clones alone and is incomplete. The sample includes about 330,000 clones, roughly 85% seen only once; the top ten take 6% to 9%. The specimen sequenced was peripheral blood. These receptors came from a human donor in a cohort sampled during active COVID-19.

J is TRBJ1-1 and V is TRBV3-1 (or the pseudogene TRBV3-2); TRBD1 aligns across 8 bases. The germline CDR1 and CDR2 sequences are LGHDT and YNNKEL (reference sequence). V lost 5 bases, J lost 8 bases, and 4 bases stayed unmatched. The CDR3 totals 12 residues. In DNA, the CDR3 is TGTGCCAGCAGCTTTACAGGGGGAGAAGCTTTCTTT. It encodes CASSFTGGEAFF.

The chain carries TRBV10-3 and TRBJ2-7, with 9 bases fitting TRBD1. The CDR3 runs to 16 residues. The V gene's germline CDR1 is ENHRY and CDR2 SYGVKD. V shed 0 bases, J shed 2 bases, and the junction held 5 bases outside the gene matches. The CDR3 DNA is TGTGCCATCAGTGAGTCGGGACAGGGACTTCCCTACGAGCAGTACTTC. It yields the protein CAISESGQGLPYEQYF.

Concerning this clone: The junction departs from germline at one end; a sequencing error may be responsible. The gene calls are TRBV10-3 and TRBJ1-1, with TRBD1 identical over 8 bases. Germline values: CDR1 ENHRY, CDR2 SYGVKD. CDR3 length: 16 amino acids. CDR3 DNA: TGTGCCATCGGTTCTTCCGGGACAGGCTGGAACAGTGAAGCTTTCTTT. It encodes CAIGSSGTGWNSEAFF.

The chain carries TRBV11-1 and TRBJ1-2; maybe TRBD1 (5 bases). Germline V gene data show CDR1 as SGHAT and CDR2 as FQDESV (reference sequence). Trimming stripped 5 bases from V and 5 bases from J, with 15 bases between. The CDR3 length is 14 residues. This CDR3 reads CASSPFEGAYGYTF. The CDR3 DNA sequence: TGTGCCAGCAGCCCTTTCGAAGGGGCATATGGCTACACCTTC.

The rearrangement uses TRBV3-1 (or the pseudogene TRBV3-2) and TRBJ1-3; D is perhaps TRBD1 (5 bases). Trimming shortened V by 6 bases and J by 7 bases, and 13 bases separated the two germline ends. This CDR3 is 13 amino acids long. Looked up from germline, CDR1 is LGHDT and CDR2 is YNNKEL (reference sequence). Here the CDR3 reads CASSTGVGNTIYF. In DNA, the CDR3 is TGTGCCAGCAGTACGGGGGTAGGGAACACCATATATTTT.

This chain's CDR3 is CASSPRQGSDIQYF. CDR3 nucleotide sequence: TGTGCCAGTAGTCCAAGACAGGGTTCGGACATTCAGTACTTC. The chain joins TRBV19 to TRBJ2-4; 7 bases agree with TRBD1. Germline V gives CDR1 LNHDA, CDR2 SQIVND (reference sequence). This CDR3 region has 14 residues. After removal of 5 bases from V and 8 bases from J, the junction contained 9 bases not matched to a gene.

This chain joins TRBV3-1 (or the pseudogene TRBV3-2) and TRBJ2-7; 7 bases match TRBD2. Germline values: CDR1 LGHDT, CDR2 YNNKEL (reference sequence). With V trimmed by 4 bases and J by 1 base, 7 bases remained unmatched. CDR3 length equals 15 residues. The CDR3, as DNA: TGTGCCAGCAGCCTTAGAGGGAGGGGATCCTACGAGCAGTACTTC. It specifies CASSLRGRGSYEQYF.

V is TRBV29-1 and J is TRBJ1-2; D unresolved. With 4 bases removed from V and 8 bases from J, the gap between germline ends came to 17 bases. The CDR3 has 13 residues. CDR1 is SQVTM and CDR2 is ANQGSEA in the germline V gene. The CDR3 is CSVVSGEQRGYTF. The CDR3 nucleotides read TGCAGCGTTGTTTCCGGGGAACAGAGGGGCTACACCTTC.

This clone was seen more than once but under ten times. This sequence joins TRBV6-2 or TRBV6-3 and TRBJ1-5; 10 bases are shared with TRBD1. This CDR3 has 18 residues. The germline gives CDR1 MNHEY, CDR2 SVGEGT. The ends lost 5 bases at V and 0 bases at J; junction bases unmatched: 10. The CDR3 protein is CASSNPGQGYYSNQPQHF. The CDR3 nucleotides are TGTGCCAGCAGTAATCCGGGACAGGGGTACTATAGCAATCAGCCCCAGCATTTT.

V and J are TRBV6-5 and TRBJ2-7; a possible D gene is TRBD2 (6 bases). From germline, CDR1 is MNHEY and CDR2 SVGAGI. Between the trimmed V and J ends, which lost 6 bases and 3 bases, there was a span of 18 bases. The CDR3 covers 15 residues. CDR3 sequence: CASSPGVAEYYEQYF. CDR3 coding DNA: TGTGCCAGCAGCCCCGGGGTAGCGGAGTACTACGAGCAGTACTTC.

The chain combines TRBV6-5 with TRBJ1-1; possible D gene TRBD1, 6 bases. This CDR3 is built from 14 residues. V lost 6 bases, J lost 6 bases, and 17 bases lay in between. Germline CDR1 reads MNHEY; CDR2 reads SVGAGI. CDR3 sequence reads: CASSNTGHFAEAFF. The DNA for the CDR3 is TGTGCCAGCAGCAACACGGGACACTTCGCTGAAGCTTTCTTT.

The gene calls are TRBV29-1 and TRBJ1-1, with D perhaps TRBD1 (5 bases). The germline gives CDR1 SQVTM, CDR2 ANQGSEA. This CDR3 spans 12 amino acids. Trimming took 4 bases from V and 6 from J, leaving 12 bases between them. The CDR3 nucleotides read TGCAGCGTTGGTAGGGAAGGGGCTGAAGCTTTCTTT. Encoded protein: CSVGREGAEAFF.

The CDR3 DNA reads as TGTGCCATCACCCCGGGACAGGGTGGAAACACCATATATTTT. This encodes CAITPGQGGNTIYF. The chain employs TRBV10-3 and TRBJ1-3, with 9 bases that match TRBD1. The CDR3 is 14 amino acids. The trim removed 7 bases at V and 3 bases at J, leaving 4 bases unmatched. Germline V lookup: CDR1 ENHRY, CDR2 SYGVKD.

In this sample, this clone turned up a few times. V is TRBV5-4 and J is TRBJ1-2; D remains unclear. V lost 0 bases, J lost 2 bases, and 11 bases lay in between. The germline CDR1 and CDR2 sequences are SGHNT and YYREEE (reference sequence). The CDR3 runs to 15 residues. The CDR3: CASSLVGRPNYGYTF. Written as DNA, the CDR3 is TGTGCCAGCAGCTTGGTTGGCAGGCCAAACTATGGCTACACCTTC. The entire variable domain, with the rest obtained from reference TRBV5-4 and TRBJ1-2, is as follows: ETGVTQSPTHLIKTRGQQVTLRCSSQSGHNTVSWYQQALGQGPQFIFQYYREEENGRGNFPPRFSGLQFPNYSSELNVNALELDDSALYLCASSLVGRPNYGYTFGSGTRLTVV.

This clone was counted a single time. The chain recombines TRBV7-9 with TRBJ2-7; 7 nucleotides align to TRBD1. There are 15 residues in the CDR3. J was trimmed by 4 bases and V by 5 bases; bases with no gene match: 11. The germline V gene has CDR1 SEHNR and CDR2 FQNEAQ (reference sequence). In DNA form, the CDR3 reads TGTGCCAGCAGCCAATCCCCGAACAGGGGTTACGAGCAGTACTTC. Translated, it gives CASSQSPNRGYEQYF.

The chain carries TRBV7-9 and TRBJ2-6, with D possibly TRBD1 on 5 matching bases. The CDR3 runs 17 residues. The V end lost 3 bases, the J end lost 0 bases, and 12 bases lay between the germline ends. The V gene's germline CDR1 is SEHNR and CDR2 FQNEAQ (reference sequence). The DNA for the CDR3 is TGTGCCAGCAGCTTCAGGCAGGACATCTCTGGGGCCAACGTCCTGACTTTC. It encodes CASSFRQDISGANVLTF.

CDR3 in DNA: TGTGCCAGCAGCTTTTCAGGGGGCAGGACATATAATTCACCCCTCCACTTT. This codes for CASSFSGGRTYNSPLHF. The chain carries TRBV5-5 and TRBJ1-6; 8 positions match TRBD1. Trimming at V came to 2 bases and at J to 4 bases, leaving 8 bases not matched to a gene. The CDR3 contains 17 residues. Germline-derived CDR1 and CDR2 are SGHKS and YYEKEE (reference sequence).